This passage covers 19 T cell receptor beta chains from one sample sequenced in a study of human T cells and chemical hapten exposure. TCRdb independently ran MiXCR on the RACE reads; one entry per CDR3 protein. This sample has over 300,000 distinct CDR3 sequences, with approximately 5.1% found just once. Time point of the sample: pre-sensitization, week 0. Regarding treatment: therapeutic diphenylcyclopropenone sensitization with weekly scalp DPC. The sample was whole blood, taken in connection with sensitization to the hapten diphenylcyclopropenone (DPC). The origin of the receptors is a woman between 50 and 59 years old with alopecia areata. Some clones in this sample may be carry-over from other donors' samples.

This clonotype was found many times. The CDR3 reads CASSQRYSYEQYF. Written as DNA, the CDR3 is TGTGCCAGCAGCCAAAGGTACTCCTACGAGCAGTACTTC. The gene calls are TRBV3-1 and TRBJ2-7; no definite D call. The CDR3 extends over 13 amino acids. Germline CDR1 and CDR2: LGHDT and YNNKEL (reference sequence). V gave up 2 bases and J gave up 0 bases, with 5 bases separating them.

This clonotype was found many times. The V call is TRBV10-2, the J call TRBJ2-3; D call uncertain. The CDR3 is made up of 13 amino acids. The germline V and J ends were trimmed by 3 bases and 2 bases, with 6 bases remaining between them. Germline V gene lookup returns CDR1 WSHSY and CDR2 SAAADI. CDR3 bases: TGCGCCAGCAGTGATGCGCTCACAGATACGCAGTATTTT. Its translation: CASSDALTDTQYF.

Many counts were recorded for this clonotype. V is TRBV5-1 and J is TRBJ2-5, with a possible D match to TRBD1 (6 bases). Deletions cut 4 bases from V and 0 bases from J, with 16 bases between. The CDR3 is 16 amino acids. Germline V gene data show CDR1 as SGHRS and CDR2 as YFSETQ. The CDR3 here is CASSGWTEAHQETQYF. CDR3 bases: TGCGCCAGCAGCGGGTGGACAGAGGCCCACCAAGAGACCCAGTACTTC.

The DNA of the CDR3 is TGTGCCAGCACCCCCCGGCTAGCGGTTAGCACAGATACGCAGTATTTT. Residues: CASTPRLAVSTDTQYF. V is TRBV7-2 and J is TRBJ2-3, with 7 bases fitting TRBD2. Germline loops: CDR1 SGHTA, CDR2 FQGNSA. V shed 7 bases and J 0 bases; nucleotides not matched to a gene: 10. The CDR3 has 16 amino acids.

This chain joins TRBV29-1 and TRBJ2-4; D not certain. The DNA end favors TRBJ2-1, so the J call may be wrong. The CDR3 has 14 residues. CDR1 and CDR2 (germline): SQVTM, ANQGSEA. The CDR3 spells CSVERLLAKNIQFF. The CDR3 nucleotides are TGCAGCGTTGAGCGCCTGTTAGCCAAAAACATTCAGTTCTTC.

This clonotype showed up many times. The genes are TRBV27 and TRBJ2-3, with 9 bases that match TRBD2. V trimming: 4 bases; J trimming: 5 bases; junction bases outside the gene matches: 10. Germline loops: CDR1 MNHEY, CDR2 SMNVEV (reference sequence). CDR3 length: 16 amino acids. The CDR3, as DNA: TGTGCCAGCAGTTGGGGCGGGGGGGCCAGAAGAGATACGCAGTATTTT. This codes for CASSWGGGARRDTQYF.

This clonotype was recorded many times. The chain combines TRBV29-1 with TRBJ1-2; D remains ambiguous. Looked up from germline, CDR1 is SQVTM and CDR2 is ANQGSEA. The V end lost 7 bases, the J end lost 8 bases, and 32 bases lay between the germline ends. This CDR3 is built from 17 residues. The CDR3 nucleotides are TGCAGCGCCATCTATTTAGTGGGGATCCGACGAGGTCAGGGCTACACCTTC. It is translated as CSAIYLVGIRRGQGYTF.

This clonotype was seen repeatedly, ten times or more. The chain couples TRBV28 to TRBJ2-6, with D unresolved. The germline CDR1 and CDR2 sequences are MDHEN and SYDVKM. V lost 3 bases and J 13 bases, leaving 16 bases between the germline ends. This CDR3 region has 14 residues. The CDR3 is CASSLIAAPVVLTF. The CDR3 coding sequence is TGTGCCAGCAGTTTGATTGCGGCCCCCGTTGTCCTGACTTTC.

The table lists this clonotype with a few counts. This sequence joins TRBV3-1 and TRBJ2-2; 8 bases line up with TRBD2. The CDR3 has 15 amino acids. The germline gives CDR1 LGHDT, CDR2 YNNKEL (reference sequence). Trimming took 4 bases from V and 4 from J; bases not matched to a gene: 5. CDR3 sequence: CASSRALAVTGELFF. The DNA for the CDR3 is TGTGCCAGCAGCCGTGCACTAGCGGTCACCGGGGAGCTGTTTTTT.

The chain carries TRBV30 and TRBJ2-1; no clear D gene. The CDR3 has 13 amino acids. Trimming shortened V by 1 base and J by 0 bases, and 4 bases separated the two germline ends. CDR1 GTSNPN and CDR2 SVGIG come from the germline V gene (reference sequence). CDR3 loop: CAWSESSYNEQFF. The CDR3 region has the DNA TGTGCCTGGAGTGAAAGCTCCTACAATGAGCAGTTCTTC.

As to this clonotype: A read error may account for a junction end that differs from germline. This chain uses TRBV20-1 with TRBJ2-7; D is perhaps TRBD1 or TRBD2 (5 bases each). CDR3 length: 10 amino acids. Per the germline V gene, CDR1 is DFQATT and CDR2 is SNEGSKA (reference sequence). The CDR3 here is CSALRGSSPF. The CDR3 DNA sequence: TGCAGTGCCTTACGGGGCAGCTCTCCCTTC.

The CDR3 loop reads CASSQRGAGETQYF. CDR3 nucleotide sequence: TGCGCCAGCAGCCAACGTGGGGCTGGGGAGACCCAGTACTTC. The chain carries TRBV4-3 and TRBJ2-5; D may be TRBD1 (5 bases). This CDR3 has 14 residues. Germline-derived CDR1 and CDR2 are LGHNA and YSLEER. Trimming left V 2 bases short and J 5 bases short, with 12 bases between.

In this sample, this clonotype turned up a few times. The V gene is TRBV15, the J gene TRBJ1-4, with D hard to call. CDR1 LNHNV and CDR2 YYDKDF come from the germline V gene (reference sequence). The CDR3 is 16 residues long. The V end lost 2 bases, the J end lost 3 bases, and 13 bases lay between the germline ends. This CDR3 reads CATSRPSVSPNEKLFF. The CDR3, as DNA: TGTGCCACCAGCAGACCCTCAGTGAGCCCTAATGAAAAACTGTTTTTT.

This clonotype was observed many times. The chain recombines TRBV6-2 or TRBV6-3 with TRBJ2-5; D is unclear. From germline, CDR1 is MNHEY and CDR2 SVGEGT. V gave up 4 bases and J gave up 1 base, with 10 bases separating them. This CDR3 has 14 residues. The DNA of the CDR3 is TGTGCCAGCAGTTCTTCAGGTCCCCAAGAGACCCAGTACTTC. It codes for CASSSSGPQETQYF.

This chain links TRBV6-2 or TRBV6-3 with TRBJ2-7, with D perhaps assigned TRBD1 or TRBD2 (6 bases each). Germline V gives CDR1 MNHEY, CDR2 SVGEGT. V was trimmed by 11 bases and J by 2 bases, leaving 25 bases between them. The CDR3 extends over 16 amino acids. CDR3 residues: CAGGKGGQFGPYEQYF. In nucleotides, the CDR3 is TGTGCCGGAGGAAAGGGGGGCCAGTTCGGCCCCTACGAGCAGTACTTC.

V is TRBV28 and J is TRBJ1-1; D is unclear. Germline V gives CDR1 MDHEN, CDR2 SYDVKM. The CDR3 contains 14 residues. Between the trimmed V and J ends, which lost 6 bases and 10 bases, there was a span of 21 bases. Here the CDR3 reads CASSLEGGPWGAFF. As DNA, the CDR3 is TGTGCCAGCAGCCTGGAGGGAGGGCCTTGGGGAGCTTTCTTT.

This clonotype turned up a few times. The CDR3 nucleotides are TGTGCCAGCATAGGGACCCCGAACACCGGGGAGCTGTTTTTT. Translating it yields CASIGTPNTGELFF. The chain uses TRBV5-8 and TRBJ2-2, with D possibly being TRBD1 or TRBD2 (5 bases each). CDR1 SGHTS and CDR2 YDEGEE come from the germline V gene. V was trimmed by 6 bases and J by 0 bases, leaving 9 bases between them. This CDR3 is built from 14 residues.

V gene TRBV12-3 or TRBV12-4 combines with J gene TRBJ1-1; 7 positions agree with TRBD1. V gave up 7 bases and J gave up 1 base; unmatched junction bases: 6. CDR3 length: 14 amino acids. The CDR3 nucleotides are TGTGCCAGCACCCTGACAGGGTGGAACACTGAAGCTTTCTTT. Translated: CASTLTGWNTEAFF.

This clonotype showed up just a few times. The chain has TRBV6-5 and TRBJ2-7, with TRBD2 matching 14 bases. The V segment lost 6 bases and the J segment 2 bases; nucleotides outside the gene matches: 3. The CDR3 is 15 amino acids. Germline V gene lookup returns CDR1 MNHEY and CDR2 SVGAGI. CDR3 sequence reads: CASRPGLAGAYEQYF. The CDR3 nucleotides are TGTGCCAGCAGACCGGGACTAGCGGGAGCCTACGAGCAGTACTTC.